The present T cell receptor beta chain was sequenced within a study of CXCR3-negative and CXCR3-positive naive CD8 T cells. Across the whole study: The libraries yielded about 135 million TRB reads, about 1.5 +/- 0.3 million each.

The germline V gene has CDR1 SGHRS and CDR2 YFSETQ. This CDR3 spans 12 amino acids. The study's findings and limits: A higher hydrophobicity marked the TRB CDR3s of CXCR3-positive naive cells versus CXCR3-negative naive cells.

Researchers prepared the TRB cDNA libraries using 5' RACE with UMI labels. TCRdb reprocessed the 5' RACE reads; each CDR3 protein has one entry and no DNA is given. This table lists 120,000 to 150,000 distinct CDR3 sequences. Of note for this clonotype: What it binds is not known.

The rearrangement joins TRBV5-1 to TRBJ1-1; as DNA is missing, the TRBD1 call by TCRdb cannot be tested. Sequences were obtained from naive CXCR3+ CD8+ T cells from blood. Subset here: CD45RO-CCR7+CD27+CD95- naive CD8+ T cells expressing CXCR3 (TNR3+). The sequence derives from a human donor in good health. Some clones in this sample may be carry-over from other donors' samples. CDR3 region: CASSPQGVEAFF.